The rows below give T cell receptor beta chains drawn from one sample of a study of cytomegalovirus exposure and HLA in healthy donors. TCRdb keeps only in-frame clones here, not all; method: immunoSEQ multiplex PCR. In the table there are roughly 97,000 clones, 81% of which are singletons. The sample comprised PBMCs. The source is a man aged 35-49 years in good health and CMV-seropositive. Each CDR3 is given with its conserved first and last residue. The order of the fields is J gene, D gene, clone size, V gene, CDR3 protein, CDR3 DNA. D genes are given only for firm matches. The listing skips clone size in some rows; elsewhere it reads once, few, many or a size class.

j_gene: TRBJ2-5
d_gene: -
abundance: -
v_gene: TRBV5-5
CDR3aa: CASSFQASTETQYF
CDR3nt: TGTGCCAGCAGCTTTCAGGCTAGCACAGAGACCCAGTACTTC

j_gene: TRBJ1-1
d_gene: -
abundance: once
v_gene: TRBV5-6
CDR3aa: CASSNGWYTEAFF
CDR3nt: TGTGCCAGCAGCAACGGGTGGTACACTGAAGCTTTCTTT

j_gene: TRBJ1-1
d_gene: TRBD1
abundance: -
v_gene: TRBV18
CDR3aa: CASSPPDPVGTGAFF
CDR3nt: TGTGCCAGCTCACCACCGGACCCCGTGGGGACAGGAGCTTTCTTT

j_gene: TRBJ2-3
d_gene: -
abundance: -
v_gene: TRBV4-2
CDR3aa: CASSQVRGDTQYF
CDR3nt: TGTGCCAGCAGCCAAGTAAGAGGAGATACGCAGTATTTT

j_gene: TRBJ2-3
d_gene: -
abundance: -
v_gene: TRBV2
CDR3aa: CASSVGSGTTDTQYF
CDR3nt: TGTGCCAGCAGTGTTGGTAGCGGCACCACAGATACGCAGTATTTT

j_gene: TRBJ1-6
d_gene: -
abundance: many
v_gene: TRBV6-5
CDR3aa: CASSYGQLNSPLHF
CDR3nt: TGTGCCAGCAGTTACGGCCAATTGAATTCACCCCTCCACTTT

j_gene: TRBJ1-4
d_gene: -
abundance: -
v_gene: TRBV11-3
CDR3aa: CASPCLLEAQVEKLFF
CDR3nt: TGTGCCAGCCCCTGTCTATTGGAGGCCCAAGTCGAAAAACTGTTTTTT

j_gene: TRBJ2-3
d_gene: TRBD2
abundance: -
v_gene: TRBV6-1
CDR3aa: CASSPGGGPDTQYF
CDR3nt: TGTGCCAGCAGCCCGGGGGGGGGTCCAGATACGCAGTATTTT

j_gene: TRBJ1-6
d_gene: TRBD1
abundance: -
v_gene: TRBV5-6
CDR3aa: CASSLGGGANNSPLHF
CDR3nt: TGTGCCAGCAGCTTGGGAGGGGGCGCGAATAATTCACCCCTCCACTTT

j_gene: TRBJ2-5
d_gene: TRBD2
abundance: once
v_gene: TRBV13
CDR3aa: CASSPGGGQGETQYF
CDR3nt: TGTGCCAGCAGCCCCGGGGGGGGGCAGGGAGAGACCCAGTACTTC

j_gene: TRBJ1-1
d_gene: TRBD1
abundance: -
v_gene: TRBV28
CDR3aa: CASIQGGYTEAFF
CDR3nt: TGTGCCAGCATTCAAGGGGGCTACACTGAAGCTTTCTTT

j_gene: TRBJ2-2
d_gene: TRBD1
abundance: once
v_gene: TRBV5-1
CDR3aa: CASSPQQGATGELFF
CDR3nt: TGCGCCAGCAGCCCACAACAGGGGGCCACCGGGGAGCTGTTTTTT

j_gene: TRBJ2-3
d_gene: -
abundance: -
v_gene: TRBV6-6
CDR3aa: CASSYPQRGGDTQYF
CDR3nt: TGTGCCAGCAGTTACCCGCAAAGGGGGGGAGATACGCAGTATTTT

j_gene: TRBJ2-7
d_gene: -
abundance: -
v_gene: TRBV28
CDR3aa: CASSFLRRSYEQYF
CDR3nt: TGTGCCAGCAGTTTTTTGCGTCGCTCCTACGAGCAGTACTTC

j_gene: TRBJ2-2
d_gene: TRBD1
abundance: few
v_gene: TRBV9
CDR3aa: CASSVTGGRDGELFF
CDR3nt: TGTGCCAGCAGCGTGACAGGGGGAAGGGACGGGGAGCTGTTTTTT

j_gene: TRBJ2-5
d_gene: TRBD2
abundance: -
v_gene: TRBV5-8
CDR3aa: CASPGGGGETQYF
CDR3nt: TGTGCCAGCCCCGGGGGGGGCGGGGAGACCCAGTACTTC

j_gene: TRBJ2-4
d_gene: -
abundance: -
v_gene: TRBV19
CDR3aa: CASSKRSIAKNIQSF
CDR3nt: TGTGCCAGTAGTAAGCGGAGCATAGCCAAAAACATTCAGTCCTTC

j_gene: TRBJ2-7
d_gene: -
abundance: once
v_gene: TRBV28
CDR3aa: CASSWGLNSYEQYF
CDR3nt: TGTGCCAGCAGTTGGGGACTCAACTCCTACGAGCAGTACTTC

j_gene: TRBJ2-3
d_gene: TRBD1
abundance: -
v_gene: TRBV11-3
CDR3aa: CASSFGQETDTQYF
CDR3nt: TGTGCCAGCAGCTTTGGACAGGAAACAGATACGCAGTATTTT

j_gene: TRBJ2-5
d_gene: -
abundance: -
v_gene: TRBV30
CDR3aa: CAWSVSVRETQYF
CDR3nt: TGTGCCTGGAGTGTGTCCGTCCGGGAGACCCAGTACTTC

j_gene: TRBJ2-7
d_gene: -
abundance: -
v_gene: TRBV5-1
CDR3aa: CASSLTSSYEQYF
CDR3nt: TGCGCCAGCAGCTTGACTAGCTCCTACGAGCAGTACTTC

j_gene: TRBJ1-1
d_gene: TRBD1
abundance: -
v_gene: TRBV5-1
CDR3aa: CASSRQGRDTEAFF
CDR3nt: TGCGCCAGCAGCAGACAGGGGCGGGACACTGAAGCTTTCTTT

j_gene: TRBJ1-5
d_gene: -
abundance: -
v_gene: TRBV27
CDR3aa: CASSEGQGEFNQPQHF
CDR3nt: TGTGCCAGCAGTGAAGGACAAGGGGAATTCAACCAGCCCCAGCATTTT

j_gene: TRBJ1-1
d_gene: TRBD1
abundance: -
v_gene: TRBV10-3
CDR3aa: CAIRQGLSTEAFF
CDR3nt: TGTGCCATCAGACAGGGGTTGAGCACTGAAGCTTTCTTT

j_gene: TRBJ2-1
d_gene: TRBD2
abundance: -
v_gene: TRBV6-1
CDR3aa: CASKTGAGYNEQFF
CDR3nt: TGTGCCAGCAAGACGGGAGCGGGGTACAATGAGCAGTTCTTC

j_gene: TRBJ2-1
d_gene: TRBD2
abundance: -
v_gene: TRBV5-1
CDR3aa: CASSLEGGLVGEEQFF
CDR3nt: TGCGCCAGCAGCTTGGAGGGGGGACTAGTGGGTGAGGAGCAGTTCTTC

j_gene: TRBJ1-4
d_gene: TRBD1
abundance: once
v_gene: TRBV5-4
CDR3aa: CASSDPGTGNEKLFF
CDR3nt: TGTGCCAGCAGCGATCCCGGGACAGGGAATGAAAAACTGTTTTTT

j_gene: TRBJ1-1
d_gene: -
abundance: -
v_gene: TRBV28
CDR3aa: CASSFRGNTEAFF
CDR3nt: TGTGCCAGCTCCTTCAGGGGGAACACTGAAGCTTTCTTT

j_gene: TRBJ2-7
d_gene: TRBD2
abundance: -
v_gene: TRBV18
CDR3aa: CASSPQGLADSYEQYF
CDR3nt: TGTGCCAGCTCACCGCAGGGACTAGCGGATTCCTACGAGCAGTACTTC

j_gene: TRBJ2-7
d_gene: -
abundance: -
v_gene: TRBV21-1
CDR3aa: CASSKETLAGTYEQYF
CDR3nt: TGTGCCAGCAGCAAAGAGACGCTAGCGGGGACCTACGAGCAGTACTTC

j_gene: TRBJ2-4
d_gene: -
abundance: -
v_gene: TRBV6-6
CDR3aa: CASSYLRQAGNIQYF
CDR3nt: TGTGCCAGCAGTTACCTAAGACAGGCTGGGAACATTCAGTACTTC

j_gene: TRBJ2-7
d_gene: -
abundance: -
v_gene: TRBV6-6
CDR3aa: CASSYDWAGNSYEQYF
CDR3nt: TGTGCCAGCAGTTACGACTGGGCGGGAAACTCCTACGAGCAGTACTTC

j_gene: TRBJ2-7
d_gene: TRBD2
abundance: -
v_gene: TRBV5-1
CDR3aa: CASSLGSGRADEQYF
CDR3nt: TGCGCCAGCAGCTTGGGTAGCGGGAGGGCCGACGAGCAGTACTTC

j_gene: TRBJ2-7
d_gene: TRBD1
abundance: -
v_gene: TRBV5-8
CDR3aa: CASSPRVTGAAYEQYF
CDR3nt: TGTGCCAGCAGCCCGAGGGTGACAGGGGCGGCCTACGAGCAGTACTTC

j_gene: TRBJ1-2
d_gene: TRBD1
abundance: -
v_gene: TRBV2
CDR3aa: CASSGGTGPQGYTF
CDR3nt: TGTGCCAGCAGTGGAGGGACAGGTCCTCAAGGCTACACCTTC

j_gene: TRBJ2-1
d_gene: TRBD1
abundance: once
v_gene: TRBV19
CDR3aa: CASSITGQTNNEQFF
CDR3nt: TGTGCCAGTAGTATCACGGGACAGACAAACAATGAGCAGTTCTTC

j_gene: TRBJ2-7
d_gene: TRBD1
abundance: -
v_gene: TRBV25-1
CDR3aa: CASSPHRGYYEQYF
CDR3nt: TGTGCCAGCAGTCCCCACAGGGGATACTACGAGCAGTACTTC

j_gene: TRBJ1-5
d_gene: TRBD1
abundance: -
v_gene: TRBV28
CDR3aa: CASSSYWYRDRGPGGNQPQHF
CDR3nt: TGTGCCAGCAGTTCGTATTGGTACCGGGACAGGGGGCCCGGTGGCAATCAGCCCCAGCATTTT

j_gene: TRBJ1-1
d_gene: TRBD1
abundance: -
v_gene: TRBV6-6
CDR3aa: CASRSGGPDTEAFF
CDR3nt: TGTGCCAGCAGATCAGGGGGCCCAGACACTGAAGCTTTCTTT

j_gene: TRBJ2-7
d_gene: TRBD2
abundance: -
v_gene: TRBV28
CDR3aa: CASKRGGTYEQYF
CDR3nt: TGTGCCAGCAAGCGGGGGGGGACCTACGAGCAGTACTTC

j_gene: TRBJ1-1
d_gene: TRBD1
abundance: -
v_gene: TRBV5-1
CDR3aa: CASSLWGDRGNTEAFF
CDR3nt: TGCGCCAGCAGTTTATGGGGTGACAGGGGGAACACTGAAGCTTTCTTT

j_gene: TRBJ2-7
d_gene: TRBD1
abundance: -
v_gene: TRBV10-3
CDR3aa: CATTDRASYEQYF
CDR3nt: TGTGCCACCACGGACAGGGCGAGCTACGAGCAGTACTTC

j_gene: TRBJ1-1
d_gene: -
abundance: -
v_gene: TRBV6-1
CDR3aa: CASRQDPVPNTEAFF
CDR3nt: TGTGCCAGCAGACAGGATCCCGTTCCGAACACTGAAGCTTTCTTT

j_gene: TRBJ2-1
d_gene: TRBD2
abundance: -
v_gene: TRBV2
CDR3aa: CASSEEGGLVAYNEQFF
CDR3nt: TGTGCCAGCAGTGAAGAGGGGGGACTAGTGGCCTACAATGAGCAGTTCTTC

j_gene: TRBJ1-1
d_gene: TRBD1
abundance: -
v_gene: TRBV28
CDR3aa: CASSLEGADVYTEAFF
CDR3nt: TGTGCCAGCAGTTTGGAGGGGGCCGATGTGTACACTGAAGCTTTCTTT

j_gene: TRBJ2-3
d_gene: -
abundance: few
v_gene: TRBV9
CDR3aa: CASSVVDSLNTQYF
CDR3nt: TGTGCCAGCAGCGTAGTGGACAGCTTGAATACGCAGTATTTT

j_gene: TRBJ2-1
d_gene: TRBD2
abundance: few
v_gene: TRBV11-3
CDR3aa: CASSLGGRGGYNEQFF
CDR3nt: TGTGCCAGCAGCTTGGGCGGGAGAGGAGGGTACAATGAGCAGTTCTTC

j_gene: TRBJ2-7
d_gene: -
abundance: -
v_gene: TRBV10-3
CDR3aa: CAISVAGVEAHEQYF
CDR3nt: TGTGCCATCAGTGTAGCCGGGGTCGAAGCCCACGAGCAGTACTTC

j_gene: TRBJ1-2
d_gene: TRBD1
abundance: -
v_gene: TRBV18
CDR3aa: CASSPGTGNYGYTF
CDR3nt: TGTGCCAGCTCACCCGGGACAGGGAACTATGGCTACACCTTC

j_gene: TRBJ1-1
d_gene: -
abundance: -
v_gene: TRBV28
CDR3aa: CTSRPGAREAFF
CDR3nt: TGTACCAGCAGGCCAGGGGCCCGTGAAGCTTTCTTT

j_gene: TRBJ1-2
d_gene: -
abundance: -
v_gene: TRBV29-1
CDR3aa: CSARDMTYGYTF
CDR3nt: TGCAGCGCCCGGGACATGACCTATGGCTACACCTTC

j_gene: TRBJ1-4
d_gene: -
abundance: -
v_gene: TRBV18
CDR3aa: CASSPLDSATNEKLFF
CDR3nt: TGTGCCAGCTCACCACTGGACAGTGCAACTAATGAAAAACTGTTTTTT

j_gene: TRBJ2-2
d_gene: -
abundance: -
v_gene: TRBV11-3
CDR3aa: CASSLEQYGELFF
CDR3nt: TGTGCCAGCAGCTTAGAACAGTACGGGGAGCTGTTTTTT

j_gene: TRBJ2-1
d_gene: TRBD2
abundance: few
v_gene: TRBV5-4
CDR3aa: CASSSGTTVYNEQFF
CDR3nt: TGTGCCAGCAGCTCCGGGACTACAGTCTACAATGAGCAGTTCTTC

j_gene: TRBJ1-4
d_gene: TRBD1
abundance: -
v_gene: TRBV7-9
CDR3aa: CASSPVPGQGAKEKLFF
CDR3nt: TGTGCCAGCAGCCCCGTTCCGGGACAGGGGGCAAAGGAAAAACTGTTTTTT